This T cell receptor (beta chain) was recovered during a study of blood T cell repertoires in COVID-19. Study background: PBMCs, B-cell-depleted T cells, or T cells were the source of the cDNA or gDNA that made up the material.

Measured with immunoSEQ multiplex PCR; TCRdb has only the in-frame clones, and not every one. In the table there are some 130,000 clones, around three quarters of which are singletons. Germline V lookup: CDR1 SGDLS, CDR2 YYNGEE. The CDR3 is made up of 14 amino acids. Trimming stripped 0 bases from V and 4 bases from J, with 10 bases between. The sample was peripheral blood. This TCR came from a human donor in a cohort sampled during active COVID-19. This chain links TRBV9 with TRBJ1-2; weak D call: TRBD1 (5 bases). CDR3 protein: CASSVARATYGYTF. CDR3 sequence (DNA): TGTGCCAGCAGCGTAGCCAGGGCCACCTATGGCTACACCTTC.